The present TCR beta chain was sequenced within a study of T-cell memory formation after mild COVID-19. TCRdb called the 5' RACE reads again in MiXCR, with one record for every CDR3 protein. Found here are under 200,000 distinct CDR3 sequences, approximately 10% of them singletons; the top ten hold less than 4%. The germline CDR1 and CDR2 sequences are SGHNT and YYREEE (reference sequence). With 2 bases removed from V and 4 bases from J, the gap between germline ends came to 12 bases. This CDR3 has 14 amino acids. The sample holds a few counts of this clonotype. The clonotype originates from a man aged 18-30 years who had mild COVID-19 (a few samples of this study predate the infection). Cell type and time point are not known. The J gene is TRBJ1-2, the V gene TRBV5-4; perhaps TRBD1 as D (5 bases). Sequenced input: PBMCs or a T cell subset sorted from them (not recorded which). The CDR3 region has the DNA TGTGCCAGCAGCTTTGGGGGAGCCGTCTATGGCTACACCTTC. Translation: CASSFGGAVYGYTF.